This entry describes one T cell receptor beta chain. The antigen remains undetermined. This entry comes from a study of chemoradiotherapy in HPV16-positive cancers. Germline V gene lookup returns CDR1 SQVTM and CDR2 ANQGSEA. Between the trimmed V and J ends, which lost 5 bases and 5 bases, there was a span of 7 bases. The CDR3 is 11 residues long. TCRdb keeps only in-frame clones here, not all; method: immunoSEQ multiplex PCR. This sample carries under 35,000 clones, roughly 93% of them seen once, and the ten largest clones take 15% to 20%. Findings of the study overall: In HPV16-positive patients, HPV-responsive T-cell expansion tracked better recurrence-free survival. HPV-specific T cells were functionally defined from only two HPV16-positive patients. During treatment, candidate HPV-specific clones and E7-related motifs expanded in tumor.

Sample: blood, taken from a patient who underwent chemoradiotherapy. The TCR comes from a human donor with HPV-associated anogenital cancer. The chain is built from TRBV29-1 and TRBJ2-1; no clear D. CDR3 DNA sequence: TGCAGCGTTTCCCTAAACAATGAGCAGTTCTTC. This encodes CSVSLNNEQFF.